Below are 3 T cell receptor beta chains sequenced from a single sample in a study of blood T cell repertoires in COVID-19. The repertoire was sequenced with immunoSEQ multiplex PCR; TCRdb's copy has only in-frame clones and lacks some. The sample lists hundreds of thousands of clones; more than 70% were seen once. The sequenced sample was peripheral blood. These receptors all stem from a woman aged 25-40 years with COVID-19, enrolled during active disease.

This clone was counted between two and nine times. The chain couples TRBV11-2 to TRBJ1-2; a weak D match, TRBD1 (6 bases). Looked up from germline, CDR1 is SGHAT and CDR2 is FQNNGV. This CDR3 region has 16 residues. V was shortened by 5 bases and J by 0 bases, with 16 bases between the two germline ends. The CDR3 sequence is CASSPVVGGSNYGYTF. The CDR3 DNA is TGTGCCAGCAGCCCAGTGGTTGGGGGCTCTAACTATGGCTACACCTTC.

V and J are TRBV27 and TRBJ2-7; D unresolved. Germline V gives CDR1 MNHEY, CDR2 SMNVEV (reference sequence). V lost 4 bases to trimming and J lost 7 bases, with 8 bases between them. The CDR3 loop spans 11 amino acids. The DNA for the CDR3 is TGTGCCAGCAGTTCAAGCATGGAGCAGTACTTC. Translating it yields CASSSSMEQYF.

CDR3 protein: CASSPGLAGSQDTQYF. The CDR3 nucleotides read TGTGCCAGCAGCCCGGGACTAGCGGGTTCCCAAGATACGCAGTATTTT. J is TRBJ2-3 and V is TRBV7-8; 12 bases are shared with TRBD2. J was trimmed by 5 bases and V by 5 bases; bases with no gene match: 8. Germline V lookup: CDR1 SGHVS, CDR2 FQNEAQ. The CDR3 is 16 amino acids.